Described below is a single T cell receptor beta chain sequence and its context. The data derive from a study of blood T cell repertoires in COVID-19. Across the whole study: COVID-19 samples, acute and convalescent, were from the United States, Italy and Spain. T cells, B-cell-depleted T cells, or PBMCs provided the cDNA or gDNA that served as material.

Participants' own reports of clinical history determined their cohort assignment. Original data processing: Researchers report that nucleated cell counts were estimated from reference gene primer amplification. Repertoires were generated with immunoSEQ multiplex PCR, while TCRdb's copy carries only in-frame clones and drops some. V, J and clone size were drawn from that table, and D and trimming were deduced from the DNA. The repertoire has more than 150,000 clones, around 80% of them found once; the top ten carry approximately 15%. The CDR3 covers 15 residues. Trimming removed 4 bases from V and 4 bases from J; junction bases left unmatched: 5. Germline V gene data show CDR1 as MNHEY and CDR2 as SVGAGI.

Material for sequencing was PBMCs or T cells enriched from blood (not recorded which). This TCR was sampled from a woman between 45 and 65 years old who had recovered from COVID-19. The V gene is TRBV6-5, the J gene TRBJ2-7; 12 nucleotides line up with TRBD2. The CDR3 loop reads CASSSRLAGAYEQYF. The DNA of the CDR3 is TGTGCCAGCAGTTCAAGACTAGCGGGAGCATACGAGCAGTACTTC.